This TCR beta chain was identified during a study of PD-1 blockade in classical Hodgkin lymphoma. Broader study findings: Patients newly diagnosed and complete responders had comparable baseline diversity. Patients starting nivolumab less than 1 year after ASCT had lower diversity and were excluded from later analyses. Lower baseline TCR diversity was reported for newly diagnosed patients than for healthy donors.

All trial patients relapsed after autologous stem cell transplantation. Using magnetic negative selection, the CD4+ T cells were separated out of thawed PBMCs. Patients reached a best response of complete response, partial response or progressive disease. About this clone itself: Its antigen remains unidentified. The sample carries other DNA sequences with the same CDR3.

Sequenced by immunoSEQ multiplex PCR; TCRdb stores in-frame clones only, minus some. The sample contains about 29,000 clones, about 85% of which appear only once. The CDR3 runs to 15 residues. The germline gives CDR1 SGHTA, CDR2 FQGNSA. Trimming took 0 bases from V and 0 from J, leaving 6 bases between them. The J gene is TRBJ2-1, the V gene TRBV7-2; no firm D call. The sequence came from a human donor with classical Hodgkin lymphoma. Source: CD4+ T cells from blood, taken at baseline. The CDR3 nucleotides are TGTGCCAGCAGCTTAGCGGGCAGCTCCTACAATGAGCAGTTCTTC. Encoded protein: CASSLAGSSYNEQFF.